Listed below are T cell receptor beta chains from one sample, sequenced in a study of control samples from healthy donors and cancer patients. Only in-frame clones appear in the TCRdb table, and some are missing; sequencing was by immunoSEQ multiplex PCR. The sample carries roughly 100,000 clones, roughly 85% recorded once. The material sequenced was blood. All receptors come from a woman aged 50 to 60 in good health. The CDR3 runs from the conserved cysteine through the conserved F or W. The order of the fields is J gene, V gene, D gene, CDR3 protein. The D gene is left open where the match is weak.

J: TRBJ2-7
V: TRBV9
D: TRBD2
CDR3: CASSVDGRTSYEQYF

J: TRBJ1-3
V: TRBV25-1
D: .
CDR3: CASSEGSGRLNSGNTIYF

J: TRBJ1-2
V: TRBV18
D: .
CDR3: CASSPDSYGYTF

J: TRBJ2-3
V: TRBV30
D: TRBD2
CDR3: CAWRDGAGGPTDTQYF

J: TRBJ2-7
V: TRBV16
D: TRBD1
CDR3: CASSQYPGTVDEQYF

J: TRBJ2-7
V: TRBV7-8
D: .
CDR3: CASSSRRLLSYEQYF

J: TRBJ1-3
V: TRBV5-8
D: .
CDR3: CASSFANTIYF

J: TRBJ2-2
V: TRBV9
D: .
CDR3: CASSTGTNTGELFF

J: TRBJ2-5
V: TRBV13
D: TRBD2
CDR3: CASSSAAGGMAETQYF

J: TRBJ2-2
V: TRBV6-2/TRBV6-3
D: TRBD2
CDR3: CASSYGAGGLNTGELFF

J: TRBJ1-2
V: TRBV6-5
D: TRBD1
CDR3: CASRDRGLHGYTF

J: TRBJ2-2
V: TRBV2
D: .
CDR3: CASRRDATNTGELFF

J: TRBJ1-4
V: TRBV2
D: .
CDR3: CASSVWGNEKLFF

J: TRBJ1-5
V: TRBV12-3/TRBV12-4
D: .
CDR3: CASSFRYQPQHF

J: TRBJ2-7
V: TRBV6-5
D: .
CDR3: CASSLTRGGYEQYF

J: TRBJ2-7
V: TRBV28
D: .
CDR3: CASANFYEQYF

J: TRBJ2-3
V: TRBV24-1
D: .
CDR3: CATSSASTDTQYF

J: TRBJ1-5
V: TRBV6-5
D: .
CDR3: CASSYGEGGNQPQHF

J: TRBJ2-7
V: TRBV4-3
D: .
CDR3: CASSQTQGTSYEQYF

J: TRBJ2-7
V: TRBV6-1
D: .
CDR3: CASSEAIGVIAYEQYF

J: TRBJ1-2
V: TRBV5-1
D: .
CDR3: CASSPALGAQYGYTF

J: TRBJ1-1
V: TRBV9
D: .
CDR3: CASSVESNTEAFF

J: TRBJ2-1
V: TRBV7-3
D: .
CDR3: CASSPGTLNHNEQFF

J: TRBJ2-7
V: TRBV6-5
D: .
CDR3: CASRSQGGYEQYF

J: TRBJ1-5
V: TRBV5-6
D: TRBD1
CDR3: CASSYGTGSNQPQHF

J: TRBJ1-1
V: TRBV18
D: .
CDR3: CASSPGQSEAFF

J: TRBJ2-3
V: TRBV10-3
D: TRBD1
CDR3: CAIKPTGTGIKDTQYF

J: TRBJ2-5
V: TRBV4-3
D: TRBD2
CDR3: CASSQDHSGKRGQYF

J: TRBJ1-2
V: TRBV28
D: TRBD1
CDR3: CASSSGTVSWGYTF

J: TRBJ1-4
V: TRBV2
D: .
CDR3: CASSPIRVANEKLFF

J: TRBJ1-4
V: TRBV6-1
D: TRBD1
CDR3: CASSRQGPTNEKLFF

J: TRBJ1-5
V: TRBV6-2/TRBV6-3
D: .
CDR3: CASSWDTSVQPQHF

J: TRBJ1-1
V: TRBV28
D: .
CDR3: CASSHMNTEAFF

J: TRBJ1-2
V: TRBV6-5
D: TRBD1
CDR3: CASRDRVTYGYTF

J: TRBJ1-6
V: TRBV7-2
D: .
CDR3: CASSYGQTPLHF

J: TRBJ2-4
V: TRBV11-1
D: TRBD2
CDR3: CASSLLRGGNIQYF

J: TRBJ2-7
V: TRBV18
D: .
CDR3: CASSPAETRREQYF

J: TRBJ1-3
V: TRBV7-2
D: .
CDR3: CASSSGYSGNTIYF

J: TRBJ2-1
V: TRBV12-3/TRBV12-4
D: .
CDR3: CASSDGQDEQFF

J: TRBJ1-5
V: TRBV5-6
D: TRBD1
CDR3: CASSVGGQFYQPQHF

J: TRBJ1-6
V: TRBV19
D: TRBD1
CDR3: CASSIEGQALSSYNSPLHF